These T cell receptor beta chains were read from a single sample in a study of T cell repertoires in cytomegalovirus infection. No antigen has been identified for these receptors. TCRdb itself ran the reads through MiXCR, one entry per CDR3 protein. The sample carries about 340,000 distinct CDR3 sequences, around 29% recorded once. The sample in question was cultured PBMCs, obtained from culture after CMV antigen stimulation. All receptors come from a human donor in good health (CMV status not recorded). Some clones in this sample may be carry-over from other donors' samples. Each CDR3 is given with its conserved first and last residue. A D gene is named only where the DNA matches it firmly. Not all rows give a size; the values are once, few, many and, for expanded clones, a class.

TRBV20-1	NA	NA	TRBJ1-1	TGCAGTGCTAGGCAGGTAGTAGGGAACACTGAAGCTTTCTTT	CSARQVVGNTEAFF
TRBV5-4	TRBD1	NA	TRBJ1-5	TGTGCCAGCAGCGATTTTGGACAGGGCAGCAATCAGCCCCAGCATTTT	CASSDFGQGSNQPQHF
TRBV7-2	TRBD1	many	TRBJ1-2	TGTGCCAGCAGCTTCGGACAGGGGACATACTACACCTTC	CASSFGQGTYYTF
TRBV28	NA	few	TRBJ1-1	TGTGCCAGCAGTTTCCCGGCAGGGTTAAACACTGAAGCTTTCTTT	CASSFPAGLNTEAFF
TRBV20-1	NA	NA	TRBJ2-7	TGCAGTGTTCCAAAGGGGTCCTACGAGCAGTACTTC	CSVPKGSYEQYF
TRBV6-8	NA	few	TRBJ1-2	TGTGCCAGCAGCCTCGGGTACTACTATGGCTACACCTTC	CASSLGYYYGYTF
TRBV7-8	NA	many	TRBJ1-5	TGTGCCAGCAGCTCCTTCAAATCGGGGGAGCCCCAGCATTTT	CASSSFKSGEPQHF
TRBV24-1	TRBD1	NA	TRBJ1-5	TGTGCCACCAGTGACCCGGGACAGGTAGATCAGCCCCAGCATTTT	CATSDPGQVDQPQHF
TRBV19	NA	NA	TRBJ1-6	TGTGCCAGTACCGGGGCCAACTATAATTCACCCCTCCACTTT	CASTGANYNSPLHF
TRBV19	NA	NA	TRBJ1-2	TGTGCCAGTTCCCTTGGCGGACTTCCCAACTATGGCTACACCTTC	CASSLGGLPNYGYTF
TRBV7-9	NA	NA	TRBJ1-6	TGTGCCAGCAGCTTAAATTCACCCCTCCACTTT	CASSLNSPLHF
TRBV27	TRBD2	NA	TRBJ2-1	TGTGCCAGCAGCTCCCCCGGGACTAGCGGACCTAATGAGCAGTTCTTC	CASSSPGTSGPNEQFF
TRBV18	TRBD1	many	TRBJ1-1	TGTGCCAGCTCACTACTGACAGGGGTTCGAACTGAAGCTTTCTTT	CASSLLTGVRTEAFF
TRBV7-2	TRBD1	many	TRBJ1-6	TGTGCCAGCAGCTTAGCCGGGACAGGAACCTATAATTCACCCCTCCACTTT	CASSLAGTGTYNSPLHF
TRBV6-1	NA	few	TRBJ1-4	TGTGCCAGCTTTATGGGGGGGGGGTCAGTACTGTTTTTT	CASFMGGGSVLFF
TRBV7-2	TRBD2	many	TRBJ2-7	TGTGCCAGCAAATCAGAGGCGGGAGGGTACGAGCAGTACTTC	CASKSEAGGYEQYF
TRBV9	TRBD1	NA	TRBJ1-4	TGTGCCAGCAGCCCCACCTTAGGACAGGGGGTTACCGAAAAACTGTTTTTT	CASSPTLGQGVTEKLFF
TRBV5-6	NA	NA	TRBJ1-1	TGTGCCAGCAGCTCCCCGGAACTGACGGGCACTGAAGCTTTCTTT	CASSSPELTGTEAFF
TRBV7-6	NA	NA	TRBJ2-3	TGTGCTAGCAGTTCCGGGGTTACAAATACGCAGTATTTT	CASSSGVTNTQYF
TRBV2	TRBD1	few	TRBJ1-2	TGTGCCACGGGACAGGGGGCCCGAGAGCCCCGAGGCTACACCTTC	CATGQGAREPRGYTF
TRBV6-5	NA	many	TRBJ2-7	TGTGCCAGCAGTTACTCGGGACCTTGGTCAGGGAGCTACGAGCAGTACTTC	CASSYSGPWSGSYEQYF
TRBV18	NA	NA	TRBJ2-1	TGTGCCAGCTCTGAATACGAAGCCAATGAGCAGTTCTTC	CASSEYEANEQFF
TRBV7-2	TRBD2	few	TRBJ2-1	TGTGCCAGCAGCTTAGACGGGAGGGTTGAGCAGTTCTTC	CASSLDGRVEQFF
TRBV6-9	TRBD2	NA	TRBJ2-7	TGTGCCAGCAGTTGCCTGACTAGCGGGTCCCACGAGCAGTACTTC	CASSCLTSGSHEQYF
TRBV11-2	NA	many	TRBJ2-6	TGTGCCAGCAGCCCGGGGGCGAGCTCTGGGGCCAACGTCCTGACTTTC	CASSPGASSGANVLTF
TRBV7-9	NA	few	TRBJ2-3	TGTGCCAGCAGAGGACAGTCGGAAGATACGCAGTATTTT	CASRGQSEDTQYF
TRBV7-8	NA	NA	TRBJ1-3	TGTGCCAGCAGCTTGTCCGGGACATATTTCGCGGCAGGAAACACCATATATTTT	CASSLSGTYFAAGNTIYF
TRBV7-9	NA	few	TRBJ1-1	TGTGCCAGCAGCTTAGGCAGGCTAGGGACTGAAGCTTTCTTT	CASSLGRLGTEAFF
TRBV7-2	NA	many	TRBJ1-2	TGTGCCAGCAGCCCTCCGGGGGCCGACTATGGCTACACCTTC	CASSPPGADYGYTF